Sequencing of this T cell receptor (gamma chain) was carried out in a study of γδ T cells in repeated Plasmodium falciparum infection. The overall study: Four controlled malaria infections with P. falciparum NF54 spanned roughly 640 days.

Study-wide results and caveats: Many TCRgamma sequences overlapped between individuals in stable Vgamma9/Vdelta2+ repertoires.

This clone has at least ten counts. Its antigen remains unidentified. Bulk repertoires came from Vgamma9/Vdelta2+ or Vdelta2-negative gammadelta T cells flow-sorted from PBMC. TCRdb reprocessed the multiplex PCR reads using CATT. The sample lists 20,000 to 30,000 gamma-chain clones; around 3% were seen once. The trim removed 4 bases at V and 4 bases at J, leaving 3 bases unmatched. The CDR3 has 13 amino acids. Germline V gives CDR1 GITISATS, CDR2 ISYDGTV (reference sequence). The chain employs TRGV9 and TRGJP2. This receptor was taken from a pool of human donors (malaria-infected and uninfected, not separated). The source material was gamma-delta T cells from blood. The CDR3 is CALWEFSDWIKTF. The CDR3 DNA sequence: TGTGCCTTGTGGGAATTTAGTGATTGGATCAAGACGTTT.